This passage covers 15 T cell receptor beta chains from one sample sequenced in a study of shared clonotypes between healthy human individuals. Profiled with immunoSEQ multiplex PCR; TCRdb holds only in-frame clones, not every one. The sample comprises 2 million to 2.5 million clones, 90% to 97% of which are singletons, and 0.1% to 0.15% rests with the top ten. Sample: naive CD4+ T cells sorted from blood. Described subset: CD45RA+ positively selected. Every receptor here comes from a man aged 18 to 30 in good health.

The chain links TRBV7-9 to TRBJ1-2; 9 positions agree with TRBD1. The CDR3 runs 16 residues. The V and J ends lost 6 bases and 5 bases, in that order; junction bases with no gene match: 13. CDR1 is SEHNR, CDR2 FQNEAQ, per germline (reference sequence). CDR3 region: CASSGDRARPFYGYTF. In DNA, the CDR3 is TGTGCCAGCAGTGGGGACAGGGCAAGACCATTTTATGGCTACACCTTC.

The CDR3 sequence is CAWWRELNTEAFF. CDR3 sequence (DNA): TGTGCCTGGTGGCGCGAACTAAACACTGAAGCTTTCTTT. This chain uses TRBV30 with TRBJ1-1; D not certain. With 5 bases removed from V and 2 bases from J, the gap between germline ends came to 12 bases. Germline V lookup: CDR1 GTSNPN, CDR2 SVGIG (reference sequence). The CDR3 runs to 13 residues.

On this clone itself: Other DNA sequences from this sample encode an identical CDR3 as well. The chain has TRBV5-1 and TRBJ2-5; D gene ambiguous. Trimming stripped 0 bases from V and 0 bases from J, with 3 bases between. This CDR3 comprises 13 residues. Germline CDR1 reads SGHRS; CDR2 reads YFSETQ. This CDR3 reads CASSLEYQETQYF. CDR3 DNA: TGCGCCAGCAGCTTGGAATACCAAGAGACCCAGTACTTC.

This chain uses TRBV5-4 with TRBJ2-7; 7 bases fit TRBD2. The CDR3 totals 14 residues. The germline gives CDR1 SGHNT, CDR2 YYREEE (reference sequence). The trim removed 0 bases at V and 2 bases at J, leaving 2 bases unmatched. The CDR3 DNA reads TGTGCCAGCAGCTTGGCGGGACTACCCTACGAGCAGTACTTC. Translated: CASSLAGLPYEQYF.

This clone was seen once. The same CDR3 also results from other DNA sequences found in this sample. The J gene is TRBJ2-5, the V gene TRBV20-1, with D hard to call. Germline values: CDR1 DFQATT, CDR2 SNEGSKA (reference sequence). This CDR3 contains 11 residues. Between the trimmed V and J ends, which lost 5 bases and 3 bases, there was a span of 7 bases. The CDR3, as DNA: TGCAGTGCTCAACGGGAAGAGACCCAGTACTTC. This translates into CSAQREETQYF.

To note about this clone: Other DNA sequences in this sample translate to the same CDR3. The chain carries TRBV30 and TRBJ2-3; 13 bases fit TRBD2. The CDR3 consists of 15 residues. Germline CDR1 and CDR2: GTSNPN and SVGIG (reference sequence). V trimming: 0 bases; J trimming: 4 bases; junction bases outside the gene matches: 1. DNA of the CDR3: TGTGCCTGGAGTGTAGGACTAGCGGGGGCAGATACGCAGTATTTT. Amino acid sequence: CAWSVGLAGADTQYF.

The chain combines TRBV7-9 with TRBJ2-3; no firm D call. Trimming removed 4 bases from V and 8 bases from J, with 13 bases in between. The CDR3 has 13 residues. Germline V gives CDR1 SEHNR, CDR2 FQNEAQ (reference sequence). The CDR3 DNA follows: TGTGCCAGCAGCTCGGGTGTAGTAAGTACGCAGTATTTT. Protein product: CASSSGVVSTQYF.

V and J are TRBV9 and TRBJ1-3; D gene uncertain. Germline V gene data show CDR1 as SGDLS and CDR2 as YYNGEE. This CDR3 region has 13 residues. The V gene lost 2 bases and the J gene lost 4 bases, with 7 bases spanning the gap. The CDR3 bases are TGTGCCAGCAGCGTCGCGCCAGGAAACACCATATATTTT. This sequence encodes CASSVAPGNTIYF.

The chain employs TRBV4-1 and TRBJ2-2; D is uncertain. Germline V gene sequence: CDR1 MGHRA, CDR2 YSYEKL. V gave up 0 bases and J gave up 1 base, with 9 bases separating them. This CDR3 spans 16 amino acids. The CDR3 DNA is TGCGCCAGCAGCCAAGATGTGGCAGGGAACACCGGGGAGCTGTTTTTT. It encodes CASSQDVAGNTGELFF.

The chain recombines TRBV7-8 with TRBJ2-4, with D tentatively TRBD2 (7 bases). Trimming removed 2 bases at V and 6 bases at J, with 14 bases between. Per germline, CDR1 SGHVS and CDR2 FQNEAQ. This CDR3 has 15 amino acids. CDR3 protein: CASSLLPGGGNIQYF. The DNA of the CDR3 is TGTGCCAGCAGCTTATTACCGGGGGGCGGAAACATTCAGTACTTC.

This clone was observed a few times. J is TRBJ1-2 and V is TRBV19, with TRBD1 matching 8 bases. V trimming: 3 bases; J trimming: 6 bases; junction bases outside the gene matches: 6. Germline-derived CDR1 and CDR2 are LNHDA and SQIVND (reference sequence). There are 14 residues in the CDR3. CDR3 nucleotide sequence: TGTGCCAGTAGTATGAAGGACAGGGTTAATGGCTACACCTTC. This gives the protein CASSMKDRVNGYTF.

The chain combines TRBV6-4 with TRBJ2-3; 7 bases are a match to TRBD1. V was clipped by 4 bases and J by 4 bases; unmatched bases: 5. The germline V gene encodes CDR1 MRHNA and CDR2 SNTAGT. The CDR3 runs 14 residues. The CDR3 spells CASSVDRAADTQYF. In DNA, the CDR3 is TGTGCCAGCAGTGTCGACAGGGCGGCAGATACGCAGTATTTT.

The chain recombines TRBV7-2 with TRBJ2-7; 11 bases map to TRBD2. Looked up from germline, CDR1 is SGHTA and CDR2 is FQGNSA. Trimming at V came to 5 bases and at J to 3 bases, leaving 9 bases not matched to a gene. The CDR3 has 16 residues. The CDR3 protein is CASSQHGTSGGYEQYF. The CDR3 nucleotides are TGTGCCAGCAGCCAACACGGGACTAGCGGAGGCTACGAGCAGTACTTC.

CDR3 sequence reads: CASSQARYRERGLTDTQYF. The CDR3 DNA follows: TGTGCCAGCAGCCAAGCTCGGTACCGTGAGCGGGGGCTCACAGATACGCAGTATTTT. The V call is TRBV14, the J call TRBJ2-3; the match to TRBD2 covers 8 bases. The junction had 14 bases not matched to a gene; V was cut back by 1 base and J by 2 bases. CDR1 and CDR2 from the germline V gene are SGHDN and FVKESK. The CDR3 extends over 19 amino acids.

V usage is TRBV27 and J usage is TRBJ1-4; no reliable D call. Germline CDR1 and CDR2: MNHEY and SMNVEV (reference sequence). V lost 1 base and J lost 5, with 14 bases in between. This CDR3 spans 16 amino acids. CDR3 nucleotide sequence: TGTGCCAGCAGTTTATACGCGACCACTCCAAATGAAAAACTGTTTTTT. Translation: CASSLYATTPNEKLFF.